A selection of T cell receptor beta chains follows, all from one sample in a study of T cells in Graves' hyperthyroidism and ophthalmopathy. One entry per CDR3 protein, called by TCRdb with MiXCR from the multiplex PCR reads. This sample yields fewer than 900,000 distinct CDR3 sequences, of which around 20% are seen a single time; 15% to 20% belongs to the top ten. Sequencing was carried out using blood. Every receptor here comes from a woman between 50 and 59 years old with Graves' hyperthyroidism that later progressed to Graves' ophthalmopathy. CDR3s include the opening cysteine and the closing phenylalanine or tryptophan. The order of the fields is D gene, J gene, V gene, clone size, CDR3 length, CDR3 DNA, CDR3 protein. A D gene is named only where the DNA matches it firmly. Clone size, where shown, is once, few, many, or a class for clones that have expanded.

D: -
J: TRBJ2-7
V: TRBV6-1
size: many
length: 15
DNA: TGTGCCAGCAGTGAAGCGCTAGGGGATCCGGACGAGCAGTACTTC
CDR3: CASSEALGDPDEQYF

D: -
J: TRBJ1-2
V: TRBV14
size: -
length: 13
DNA: TGTGCCAGCAGCCCTTCACTAAGCAGAGGCTACACCTTC
CDR3: CASSPSLSRGYTF

D: -
J: TRBJ2-3
V: TRBV7-9
size: few
length: 16
DNA: TGTGCCAGCAGCTTAGCGCGGGACGGTAGCACAGATACGCAGTATTTT
CDR3: CASSLARDGSTDTQYF

D: -
J: TRBJ1-4
V: TRBV7-3
size: -
length: 15
DNA: TGTGCCAGCAGCTACCAATCCCCGGCGGATGAAAAACTGTTTTTT
CDR3: CASSYQSPADEKLFF

D: -
J: TRBJ1-4
V: TRBV12-3/TRBV12-4
size: few
length: 13
DNA: TGTGCCAGCAGCCTTGACATCCGTGAAAAACTGTTTTTT
CDR3: CASSLDIREKLFF

D: TRBD1
J: TRBJ1-6
V: TRBV6-1
size: -
length: 14
DNA: TGTGCCAGCACAAACGCAGGGGGGAATTCACCCCTCCACTTT
CDR3: CASTNAGGNSPLHF

D: -
J: TRBJ1-1
V: TRBV20-1
size: many
length: 13
DNA: TGCAGTGCTATGTGGCCGCTGAACACTGAAGCTTTCTTT
CDR3: CSAMWPLNTEAFF

D: -
J: TRBJ2-3
V: TRBV5-1
size: few
length: 16
DNA: TGCGCCGGCAGCCCTTTCGGCGGTACGAGCACAGATACGCAGTATTTT
CDR3: CAGSPFGGTSTDTQYF

D: -
J: TRBJ1-2
V: TRBV2
size: many
length: 12
DNA: TGTGCCAGCAAACAGACAATCAATGGCTACACCTTC
CDR3: CASKQTINGYTF

D: TRBD1
J: TRBJ1-4
V: TRBV11-2
size: -
length: 15
DNA: TGTGCCAGCAGCTTAAGGGACAGGGGGGCTGAAAAACTGTTTTTT
CDR3: CASSLRDRGAEKLFF

D: TRBD1
J: TRBJ2-4
V: TRBV3-1
size: many
length: 14
DNA: TGTGCCAGCAGCCCGCCTGACAGGGGGGACATTCAGTACTTC
CDR3: CASSPPDRGDIQYF

D: TRBD1
J: TRBJ2-7
V: TRBV13
size: -
length: 15
DNA: TGTGCCAGCAGCACCGCAGACAGGGGTGGCTACGAGCAGTACTTC
CDR3: CASSTADRGGYEQYF

D: -
J: TRBJ2-5
V: TRBV7-9
size: -
length: 14
DNA: TGTGCCAGCAGCCTCACGACATACCAAGAGACCCAGTACTTC
CDR3: CASSLTTYQETQYF

D: -
J: TRBJ2-5
V: TRBV7-8
size: few
length: 15
DNA: TGTGCCAGCAGAGTCCCTTTTGGGGCCAAAGAGACCCAGTACTTC
CDR3: CASRVPFGAKETQYF

D: -
J: TRBJ1-5
V: TRBV20-1
size: many
length: 14
DNA: TGCAAACCCCCGGTAGCTTATAGCAATCAGCCCCAGCATTTT
CDR3: CKPPVAYSNQPQHF

D: -
J: TRBJ1-4
V: TRBV12-3/TRBV12-4
size: -
length: 15
DNA: TGTGCCAGCAGTTTTAAAGGGCTCGCTAATGAAAAACTGTTTTTT
CDR3: CASSFKGLANEKLFF

D: -
J: TRBJ2-7
V: TRBV27
size: many
length: 14
DNA: TGTGCCAGCAGTTTTCGTTCGAACATCTACGAGCAGTACTTC
CDR3: CASSFRSNIYEQYF

D: -
J: TRBJ2-7
V: TRBV7-7
size: -
length: 15
DNA: TGTGCTAGCAGCCCGCGGACAGATAGCTCCTACGAGCAGTACTTC
CDR3: CASSPRTDSSYEQYF

D: TRBD1
J: TRBJ1-3
V: TRBV9
size: -
length: 15
DNA: TGTGCCAGCAGCGTAGAGGGACAGGGCCAAAACACCATATATTTT
CDR3: CASSVEGQGQNTIYF

D: TRBD2
J: TRBJ2-3
V: TRBV20-1
size: many
length: 17
DNA: TGCAGTGCTAGACCGGGACTAGCGGGGGGGCCACCCGATACGCAGTATTTT
CDR3: CSARPGLAGGPPDTQYF

D: TRBD2
J: TRBJ2-5
V: TRBV20-1
size: -
length: 15
DNA: TGCAGTGCTAGAGGCGCGGGGGAGACACAAGAGACCCAGTACTTC
CDR3: CSARGAGETQETQYF

D: -
J: TRBJ2-5
V: TRBV7-7
size: -
length: 11
DNA: TGTGCTAGCAGCAACGGTGAGACCCAGTACTTC
CDR3: CASSNGETQYF

D: -
J: TRBJ2-1
V: TRBV15
size: few
length: 12
DNA: TGTGCCACCAGCACCGCAGGCAATGAGCAGTTCTTC
CDR3: CATSTAGNEQFF

D: -
J: TRBJ1-1
V: TRBV19
size: -
length: 13
DNA: TGTGCCAGCAGCGGGGCAATGAACACTGAAGCTTTCTTT
CDR3: CASSGAMNTEAFF

D: TRBD2
J: TRBJ2-7
V: TRBV5-8
size: -
length: 14
DNA: TGTGCCAGCAGCTTAAGGGGACTAGGATCCGAGCAGTACTTC
CDR3: CASSLRGLGSEQYF

D: -
J: TRBJ2-2
V: TRBV15
size: -
length: 18
DNA: TGTGCCACCAGCTTTTCAACCTTCAGGGGAGCGAACACCGGGGAGCTGTTTTTT
CDR3: CATSFSTFRGANTGELFF

D: -
J: TRBJ1-2
V: TRBV10-3
size: many
length: 13
DNA: TGTGCCATCAGTGAGGAGGGGATGGGAGGCTACACCTTC
CDR3: CAISEEGMGGYTF

D: -
J: TRBJ2-1
V: TRBV20-1
size: many
length: 10
DNA: TGCAGTGCTAGCCGTAATGAGCAGTTCTTC
CDR3: CSASRNEQFF

D: -
J: TRBJ2-3
V: TRBV3-1
size: many
length: 16
DNA: TGTGCCAGCAGCCAAGAAGTAGGGTACTCCACAGATACGCAGTATTTT
CDR3: CASSQEVGYSTDTQYF

D: -
J: TRBJ2-2
V: TRBV3-1
size: -
length: 15
DNA: TGTGCCAGCAGCCCACGAGCCCTGAACACCGGGGAGCTGTTTTTT
CDR3: CASSPRALNTGELFF

D: TRBD1
J: TRBJ2-2
V: TRBV5-1
size: few
length: 16
DNA: TGCGCCAGCAGCTTGGCAGGGGGCGAGATCACCGGGGAGCTGTTTTTT
CDR3: CASSLAGGEITGELFF

D: -
J: TRBJ2-3
V: TRBV5-1
size: -
length: 14
DNA: TGCGCCAGCAGCAGCGTCCGAGGGGCAGATACGCAGTATTTT
CDR3: CASSSVRGADTQYF

D: -
J: TRBJ1-1
V: TRBV14
size: few
length: 15
DNA: TGTGCCAGCAGCCAAGTTCGAACGGGCCCCACTGAAGCTTTCTTT
CDR3: CASSQVRTGPTEAFF

D: TRBD1
J: TRBJ1-1
V: TRBV29-1
size: few
length: 13
DNA: TGCAGCTTCACCGGGACAGGGGCCACTGAAGCTTTCTTT
CDR3: CSFTGTGATEAFF

D: TRBD1
J: TRBJ2-7
V: TRBV20-1
size: few
length: 12
DNA: TGCAGTGCCCCTAACAGGGGCCTAGAGCAGTACTTC
CDR3: CSAPNRGLEQYF

D: TRBD1
J: TRBJ1-2
V: TRBV6-5
size: -
length: 16
DNA: TGTGCCAGCAGTTACCTGATACGGACAGGGGGCGCCGGCTACACCTTC
CDR3: CASSYLIRTGGAGYTF

D: TRBD1
J: TRBJ1-4
V: TRBV7-2
size: many
length: 15
DNA: TGTGCCAGCAGCCGGGACAGGGGGTTTATTGAAAAACTGTTTTTT
CDR3: CASSRDRGFIEKLFF

D: -
J: TRBJ1-2
V: TRBV12-5
size: many
length: 16
DNA: TGTGCTAGTGGTTTGGTACTTGGTCGACAGCAGGCTGGCTACACCTTC
CDR3: CASGLVLGRQQAGYTF

D: -
J: TRBJ1-6
V: TRBV18
size: -
length: 13
DNA: TGTGCCAGCTCGTCCGGGAATAATTCACCCCTCCACTTT
CDR3: CASSSGNNSPLHF

D: TRBD1
J: TRBJ1-5
V: TRBV5-8
size: -
length: 14
DNA: TGTGCCAGCAGCCGAAGACAGGGAGGTCAGCCCCAGCATTTT
CDR3: CASSRRQGGQPQHF

D: -
J: TRBJ2-7
V: TRBV10-3
size: many
length: 15
DNA: TGTGCCATCAGTGAGTCGAGGGACTTACAGGGCGAGCAGTACTTC
CDR3: CAISESRDLQGEQYF

D: -
J: TRBJ1-1
V: TRBV30
size: -
length: 13
DNA: TGTGCCTGGAGTGGCGGAGGGACCCCTGAAGCTTTCTTT
CDR3: CAWSGGGTPEAFF

D: -
J: TRBJ1-1
V: TRBV20-1
size: many
length: 14
DNA: TGCAGTGCTCAAAAGGAGGGGTCGGGCACTGAAGCTTTCTTT
CDR3: CSAQKEGSGTEAFF

D: -
J: TRBJ1-1
V: TRBV3-1
size: -
length: 12
DNA: TGTGCCAGCAGTTACGAGTACACTGAAGCTTTCTTT
CDR3: CASSYEYTEAFF

D: TRBD2
J: TRBJ2-1
V: TRBV12-3/TRBV12-4
size: many
length: 16
DNA: TGTGCCAGCAGTACGGGGGGGGTAGTTGTGTGGGATGAGCAGTTCTTC
CDR3: CASSTGGVVVWDEQFF

D: TRBD2
J: TRBJ2-2
V: TRBV7-2
size: -
length: 18
DNA: TGTGCCAGCAGTCAGGCTAGCGGGGGGGCCCGGGGCACCGGGGAGCTGTTTTTT
CDR3: CASSQASGGARGTGELFF

D: -
J: TRBJ2-2
V: TRBV19
size: few
length: 15
DNA: TGTGCCAGTAGTATGAGTCCGACGAGGACCGGGGAGCTGTTTTTT
CDR3: CASSMSPTRTGELFF

D: TRBD1
J: TRBJ2-4
V: TRBV3-1
size: once
length: 16
DNA: TGTGCCAGCAGCCAAGATATAGGGACAGGGGCTAACATTCAGTACTTC
CDR3: CASSQDIGTGANIQYF

D: TRBD1
J: TRBJ2-7
V: TRBV30
size: many
length: 12
DNA: TGTGCCTCCGGACAGGGGGTTTACGAGCAGTACTTC
CDR3: CASGQGVYEQYF